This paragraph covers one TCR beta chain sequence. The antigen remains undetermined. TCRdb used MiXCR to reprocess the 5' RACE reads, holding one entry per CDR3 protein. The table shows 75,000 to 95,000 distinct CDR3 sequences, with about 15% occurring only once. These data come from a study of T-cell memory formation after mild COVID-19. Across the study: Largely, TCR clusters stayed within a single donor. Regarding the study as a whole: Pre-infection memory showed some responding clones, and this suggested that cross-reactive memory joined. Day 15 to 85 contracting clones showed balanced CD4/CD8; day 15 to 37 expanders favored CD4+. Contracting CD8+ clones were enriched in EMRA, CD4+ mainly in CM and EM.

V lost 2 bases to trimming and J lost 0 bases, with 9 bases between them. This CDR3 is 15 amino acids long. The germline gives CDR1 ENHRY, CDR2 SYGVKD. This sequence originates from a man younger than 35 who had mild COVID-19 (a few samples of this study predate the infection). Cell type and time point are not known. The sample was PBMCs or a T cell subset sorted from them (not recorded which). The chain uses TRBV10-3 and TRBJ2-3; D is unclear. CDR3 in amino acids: CAISEDIESTDTQYF. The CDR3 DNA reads TGTGCCATCAGTGAGGACATAGAAAGCACAGATACGCAGTATTTT.